This TCR beta chain is from a study of blood T cell repertoires in COVID-19 (TCRdb year 2020). Background for the entire study: The collaborator samples originated in the United States, Italy and Spain and spanned the acute and convalescent phases of COVID-19. The material from the prospective study consisted of cDNA or gDNA derived from T cells, B-cell-depleted T cells, or PBMCs. Deeply sampled blood TCRbeta repertoires from subjects exposed to, actively infected with, or recovered from COVID-19 were included in the dataset. The repertoires were released in a freely available public database meant as a resource for research on the immune response to SARS-CoV-2. The samples were drawn from the first 160 participants of the ongoing ImmuneRACE study and from some 1,300 subjects provided by 6 global collaborators. Sample metadata almost always included a de-identified subject ID, COVID-19 status, age in years and sex. Where available, HLA class I and class II types were obtained from metadata supplied by the sample provider rather than from assay-based typing. What the study reported, not specific to this receptor: How much clinical and demographic metadata was included differed by source and by participant, and the metadata was provided uncurated.

With respect to this clone: Its antigen target is currently unknown. Base qualities are not recorded, but no much larger clone differs from it by a single base.

TCRbeta CDR3 regions were amplified from genomic DNA by means of the immunoSEQ Assay, a bias-controlled multiplex PCR. On the study's bioinformatics: Nucleated cell counts per sample were estimated from amplification of reference gene primers within the assay. To quantify the absolute abundance of each unique TCRbeta CDR3 rearrangement, sequence reads were collapsed and filtered. For each sample, productive Simpson clonality was calculated by taking the square root of Simpson's diversity index across productive rearrangements. Here the immuneACCESS table is served through TCRdb, limited to in-frame sequences with V and J called. Missing clones are a known gap in these copies; in checked studies unresolved V genes cover under half, and the rest lacks a known reason. V, J and clone size reflect that table, while D and trimming were determined from the DNA. The sample yields 150,000 to 200,000 clones; roughly nine tenths were counted once. The ten largest account for about a sixth of the sample.

Collaborating institutions collected whole blood in K2EDTA tubes following their own protocols. For TCRbeta analysis, collaborator samples were shipped as frozen whole blood, as isolated PBMCs, or as DNA extracted from either sample type. From V the trimming removes 5 bases and from J it removes 3 bases, while the gene matches leave 13 bases of the junction unaccounted for. Reading from cysteine to phenylalanine, the CDR3 counts 16 amino acids. The DNA shown is the 48-base CDR3, in frame from base 1. CDR1 and CDR2 are read off the germline V gene as SGHVS and FNYEAQ. Sequenced material: peripheral blood. The TCR was taken from a man in his 60s with active or convalescent COVID-19. This chain joins TRBV7-6 to TRBJ2-7; 7 bases in between match TRBD1. The CDR3: CASSPQTGTFGYEQYF. The DNA sequence reads TGTGCCAGCAGCCCCCAGACAGGGACGTTCGGCTACGAGCAGTACTTC.